Following are 22 T cell receptor beta chains from one sample sequenced in a study of blood T cell repertoires in COVID-19. Assay: immunoSEQ multiplex PCR; the TCRdb copy retains only in-frame clones and omits some. The repertoire holds about 51,000 clones, with 75% to 90% as singletons. The source material was peripheral blood. The receptors here all came from a man aged 60 to 69 with acute or convalescent COVID-19.

The CDR3 here is CASSLAGGEFDTQYF. CDR3 sequence (DNA): TGTGCCAGCAGCTTAGCGGGGGGGGAGTTCGATACGCAGTATTTT. This chain joins TRBV13 and TRBJ2-3, with 8 bases matching TRBD2. The CDR3 contains 15 residues. CDR1 and CDR2 from the germline V gene are PRHDT and FYEKMQ (reference sequence). The J segment lost 6 bases and the V segment lost 1 base, leaving 6 bases of the junction unmatched.

This clone appeared once. The rearrangement joins TRBV14 to TRBJ2-2, with 7 bases that match TRBD2. V lost 6 bases to trimming and J lost 0 bases; unmatched junction nucleotides: 1. The CDR3 has 14 residues. Looked up from germline, CDR1 is SGHDN and CDR2 is FVKESK. The CDR3 sequence: CASRGLANTGELFF. As DNA, the CDR3 is TGTGCCAGCAGAGGACTAGCGAACACCGGGGAGCTGTTTTTT.

The chain is built from TRBV10-3 and TRBJ2-3; tentatively, D is TRBD1 (6 bases). Trimming left V 7 bases short and J 0 bases short, with 14 bases between. Germline values: CDR1 ENHRY, CDR2 SYGVKD. CDR3 length: 15 residues. The CDR3, as DNA: TGTGCCATCAAGAGTCAGGGGCCTAGCACAGATACGCAGTATTTT. Its translation: CAIKSQGPSTDTQYF.

This clone was counted between two and nine times. V gene TRBV19 combines with J gene TRBJ2-3; the match to TRBD2 covers 8 bases. Losses at the gene ends were 3 bases for V and 4 bases for J; bases not matched to a gene: 12. The germline gives CDR1 LNHDA, CDR2 SQIVND (reference sequence). This CDR3 spans 17 amino acids. The CDR3 coding sequence is TGTGCCAGTAGTATTAGCCGGGGTAGCGGGGCAGCAGATACGCAGTATTTT. Encoded protein: CASSISRGSGAADTQYF. Full variable domain (remainder filled in from reference TRBV19 and TRBJ2-3): DGGITQSPKYLFRKEGQNVTLSCEQNLNHDAMYWYRQDPGQGLRLIYYSQIVNDFQKGDIAEGYSVSREKKESFPLTVTSAQKNPTAFYLCASSISRGSGAADTQYFGPGTRLTVL.

The rearrangement uses TRBV4-2 and TRBJ2-2; 7 positions match TRBD2. The CDR3 sequence is 16 residues long. Germline V gene lookup returns CDR1 LGHNA and CDR2 YNFKEQ. V trimming: 0 bases; J trimming: 1 base; junction bases outside the gene matches: 2. CDR3 DNA: TGTGCCAGCAGCCAAGATTTAGCGGGGAACACCGGGGAGCTGTTTTTT. It specifies CASSQDLAGNTGELFF.

V is TRBV11-3 and J is TRBJ2-2; 12 nucleotides match TRBD1. This CDR3 is 15 amino acids long. The V segment lost 5 bases and the J segment 11 bases; nucleotides outside the gene matches: 9. Per the germline V gene, CDR1 is SGHNT and CDR2 is YENEEA. The CDR3 DNA is TGTGCCAGCAGCCCCCCGGGACAGGGGGCGGGAGAGCTGTTTTTT. Translation gives CASSPPGQGAGELFF.

The V gene is TRBV5-6, the J gene TRBJ2-5; D gene uncertain. CDR3 length: 15 amino acids. The germline V gene has CDR1 SGHDT and CDR2 YYEEEE. V was clipped by 0 bases and J by 1 base, with 10 bases between them. In DNA, the CDR3 is TGTGCCAGCAGCTTGGCGATGGCGGCCCAAGAGACCCAGTACTTC. This sequence encodes CASSLAMAAQETQYF.

The genes are TRBV24-1 and TRBJ2-1; no clear D. The germline V gene has CDR1 KGHDR and CDR2 SFDVKD. The CDR3 consists of 14 residues. Trimming pared 6 bases from V and 7 bases from J, leaving 15 bases between. For the CDR3, the DNA is TGTGCCACCAGTTCGAGTTATCGTGATAATGAGCAGTTCTTC. Translating gives CATSSSYRDNEQFF.

V usage is TRBV4-3 and J usage is TRBJ2-7, with 9 bases matching TRBD2. The CDR3 consists of 16 residues. V trimming: 1 base; J trimming: 6 bases; junction bases outside the gene matches: 10. From germline, CDR1 is LGHNA and CDR2 YSLEER. The CDR3 region is CASSQGAAGGSREQYF. Here the CDR3 DNA reads TGCGCCAGCAGCCAAGGAGCAGCGGGGGGTTCTCGCGAGCAGTACTTC.

The rearrangement joins TRBV11-3 to TRBJ2-5; TRBD2 matches at 9 bases. CDR3 size: 16 residues. The V gene's germline CDR1 is SGHNT and CDR2 YENEEA. Losses at the gene ends were 4 bases for V and 4 bases for J; bases not matched to a gene: 10. Here the CDR3 DNA reads TGTGCCAGCAGCTCTAGGACTAGCGACTTCCCAGAGACCCAGTACTTC. Translation: CASSSRTSDFPETQYF.

In nucleotides, the CDR3 is TGTGCCAGCAGCATTCGGACGGGGACTGAAGCTTTCTTT. Encoded protein: CASSIRTGTEAFF. The rearrangement uses TRBV7-9 and TRBJ1-1, with D unclear. The V and J ends lost 5 bases and 5 bases respectively, with 12 bases between them. The CDR3 totals 13 residues. The germline CDR1 and CDR2 sequences are SEHNR and FQNEAQ (reference sequence).

The V gene is TRBV19, the J gene TRBJ2-7; 10 bases line up with TRBD2. CDR1 is LNHDA, CDR2 SQIVND, per germline (reference sequence). The CDR3 extends over 13 amino acids. J lost 3 bases, V lost 8 bases, and 4 bases had no gene match. The CDR3 DNA reads TGTGCCAGTGGGTCTAGCGGGAGCTACGAGCAGTACTTC. It codes for CASGSSGSYEQYF.

The gene calls are TRBV11-2 and TRBJ1-1, with TRBD1 matching 8 bases. In germline, CDR1 is SGHAT, CDR2 FQNNGV. CDR3 length: 15 residues. V shed 1 base and J 5 bases; nucleotides not matched to a gene: 6. DNA of the CDR3: TGTGCCAGCAGCTTAGGTGCAGGGGGCTGGACTGAAGCTTTCTTT. Its protein product is CASSLGAGGWTEAFF.

This clone has just one count. J is TRBJ2-1 and V is TRBV9, with a tentative D call TRBD2 (6 bases). The CDR3 has 15 amino acids. Germline V gives CDR1 SGDLS, CDR2 YYNGEE. V lost 3 bases to trimming and J lost 9 bases, with 19 bases between them. CDR3 sequence: CASSAGLQGLGEQFF. The CDR3 nucleotides are TGTGCCAGCAGCGCGGGACTCCAGGGTTTAGGTGAGCAGTTCTTC. The full variable domain, in which reference TRBV9 and TRBJ2-1 provide the parts outside the CDR3, is DSGVTQTPKHLITATGQRVTLRCSPRSGDLSVYWYQQSLDQGLQFLIQYYNGEERAKGNILERFSAQQFPDLHSELNLSSLELGDSALYFCASSAGLQGLGEQFFGPGTRLTVL.

The chain combines TRBV3-1 (or the pseudogene TRBV3-2) with TRBJ2-7; no clear D gene. Germline CDR1 reads LGHDT; CDR2 reads YNNKEL (reference sequence). The V gene lost 6 bases and the J gene lost 7 bases, with 25 bases spanning the gap. This CDR3 is 16 amino acids long. CDR3 loop: CASSHSSPAWSREQYF. For the CDR3, the DNA is TGTGCCAGCAGTCATAGTTCCCCGGCTTGGTCGCGGGAGCAGTACTTC.

The DNA for the CDR3 is TGTGCCAGCAGCACACAGGGTGGCGAAAAACTGTTTTTT. The encoded protein is CASSTQGGEKLFF. This chain links TRBV7-8 with TRBJ1-4, with D possibly matching TRBD1 (6 bases). In germline, CDR1 is SGHVS, CDR2 FQNEAQ. This CDR3 has 13 amino acids. Trimming shortened V by 5 bases and J by 8 bases, and 12 bases separated the two germline ends.

The rearrangement joins TRBV28 to TRBJ2-7; 8 bases align to TRBD1. The CDR3 runs 16 residues. Germline values: CDR1 MDHEN, CDR2 SYDVKM. J lost 1 base, V lost 5 bases, and 10 bases had no gene match. CDR3: CASSSPQGALSYEQYF. As DNA, the CDR3 is TGTGCCAGCAGTAGTCCCCAGGGGGCGCTTTCCTACGAGCAGTACTTC.

The chain recombines TRBV5-1 with TRBJ2-7; 8 positions agree with TRBD2. Germline CDR1 is SGHRS and CDR2 is YFSETQ. The CDR3 is 15 residues long. The V segment lost 1 base and the J segment 1 base; nucleotides outside the gene matches: 4. In DNA, the CDR3 is TGCGCCAGCAGCTTGAGCGGGGGCTCTTCCTACGAGCAGTACTTC. Its translation: CASSLSGGSSYEQYF.

CDR3 amino acids: CASSQVSGLAGGVTGELFF. CDR3 coding DNA: TGCGCCAGCAGCCAAGTGTCCGGACTAGCGGGGGGTGTAACCGGGGAGCTGTTTTTT. The chain uses TRBV4-3 and TRBJ2-2, with 14 bases matching TRBD2. The germline V gene encodes CDR1 LGHNA and CDR2 YSLEER. The CDR3 is made up of 19 amino acids. V lost 1 base to trimming and J lost 5 bases; unmatched junction nucleotides: 9.

The genes are TRBV10-3 and TRBJ1-5; D perhaps matches TRBD1 (5 bases). The germline V and J ends were trimmed by 11 bases and 3 bases, with 20 bases remaining between them. This CDR3 spans 15 amino acids. Germline V gene data show CDR1 as ENHRY and CDR2 as SYGVKD. The CDR3 is CASSEQGGNNQPQHF. DNA of the CDR3: TGTGCCTCCAGTGAGCAGGGCGGTAACAATCAGCCCCAGCATTTT.

The V call is TRBV6-2 or TRBV6-3, the J call TRBJ1-2; D is unclear. From germline, CDR1 is MNHEY and CDR2 SVGEGT. CDR3 size: 15 residues. V shed 1 base and J shed 8 bases, with 17 bases lying between them. Here the CDR3 reads CASSYLGRSGDGYTF. CDR3 coding DNA: TGTGCCAGCAGTTACTTAGGGAGATCTGGTGACGGCTACACCTTC.

The rearrangement joins TRBV9 to TRBJ2-1; TRBD2 matches 11 bases. The junction had 9 bases not matched to a gene; V was cut back by 3 bases and J by 10 bases. Germline loops: CDR1 SGDLS, CDR2 YYNGEE. The CDR3 consists of 15 residues. In DNA, the CDR3 is TGTGCCAGCAGCGCCTCCGGGACTAGCGGTAGCGAGCAGTTCTTC. This sequence encodes CASSASGTSGSEQFF.